This T cell receptor beta chain stems from a study of blood T cell repertoires in COVID-19. About the research overall: T cells, B-cell-depleted T cells, or PBMCs supplied cDNA or gDNA.

The V segment lost 5 bases and the J segment 7 bases; nucleotides outside the gene matches: 15. Germline V CDR1 and CDR2: SGHTA, FQGNSA. The CDR3 is made up of 16 amino acids. This clone was picked up one time. Clones were sequenced by immunoSEQ multiplex PCR, and TCRdb holds only the in-frame ones, with some missing. The table includes hundreds of thousands of clones, about 90% detected once. This receptor was identified in a woman between 18 and 29 years old who had recovered from COVID-19. Sequenced material: peripheral blood. The chain recombines TRBV7-2 with TRBJ2-7; TRBD1 matches at 9 bases. CDR3: CASSHRSGTGIWEQYF. The CDR3 coding sequence is TGTGCCAGCAGCCATCGCTCCGGGACAGGGATTTGGGAGCAGTACTTC.